These 14 T cell receptor beta chains were all obtained from the same sample, sequenced in a study of tumor and adjacent non-tumor tissue in lung cancer. RNA was extracted from bulk tissue without any cell sorting. This non-tumor lung sample came from over 3 cm beyond the tumor edge. Three rounds of nested PCR, following a modified ARM-PCR protocol, produced the TCRbeta library. TCRdb re-called the multiplex PCR reads with MiXCR, one entry per CDR3 protein. The table shows 85,000 or so distinct CDR3 sequences, with 76% occurring only once. The source material was distant non-tumor lung tissue. The receptors originated from a woman in her forties or fifties with non-small cell lung cancer.

The chain combines TRBV12-3 or TRBV12-4 with TRBJ2-1; D not resolved. V lost 7 bases, J lost 8 bases, and 15 bases lay in between. This CDR3 contains 13 residues. CDR3: CASIFGKFHEQFF. In DNA, the CDR3 is TGTGCCAGCATTTTTGGTAAGTTCCATGAGCAGTTCTTC.

Comment on this clonotype: Mismatch with germline at one junction end may stem from a read error. The chain recombines TRBV10-2 with TRBJ2-7, with D unresolved. The CDR3 sequence is 9 residues long. CDR1 is WSHSY, CDR2 SAAADI, per germline. The CDR3 region has the DNA TGCGCCGGCGATTACGGGCAGTACTTC. It yields the protein CAGDYGQYF.

This clonotype was observed at least ten times. V is TRBV4-1 and J is TRBJ2-2; the D gene is possibly TRBD2 (6 bases). Germline V gives CDR1 MGHRA, CDR2 YSYEKL. The V and J ends lost 3 bases and 7 bases respectively, with 9 bases between them. CDR3 length equals 13 residues. The chain's CDR3 is CASSHPGVGELFF. The CDR3 coding sequence is TGCGCCAGCAGCCATCCGGGGGTCGGGGAGCTGTTTTTT.

This clonotype showed up just once. The CDR3 does not close with the conserved phenylalanine or tryptophan, likely indicating a read error. The rearrangement joins TRBV29-1 to TRBJ2-7, with D perhaps TRBD2 (6 bases). This CDR3 region has 12 residues. CDR1 and CDR2 from the germline V gene are SQVTM and ANQGSEA. CDR3 region: CSVKQTEGEQYL. The CDR3 region has the DNA TGTAGCGTTAAACAGACGGAGGGCGAGCAGTACTTA.

This clonotype has at least ten counts. The chain carries TRBV10-3 and TRBJ2-3, with TRBD1 matching over 8 bases. Unmatched junction bases numbered 0, after V lost 8 bases and J lost 2 bases. This CDR3 is built from 12 residues. Germline values: CDR1 ENHRY, CDR2 SYGVKD. The CDR3, as DNA: TGTGCCATCCAGGGGGCCACAGATACGCAGTATTTT. This codes for CAIQGATDTQYF.

Note on this clonotype: The junction departs from germline at one end; a sequencing error may be responsible. The chain uses TRBV29-1 and TRBJ1-1; no reliable D call. The CDR3 contains 11 residues. Per the germline V gene, CDR1 is SQVTM and CDR2 is ANQGSEA. As DNA, the CDR3 is TGCTGCGTTGACGGATACATTGAAGCTTTCTTT. Translation: CCVDGYIEAFF.

V gene TRBV7-9 combines with J gene TRBJ2-1; D not resolved. Germline V CDR1 and CDR2: SEHNR, FQNEAQ (reference sequence). The V and J ends lost 2 bases and 3 bases respectively, with 14 bases between them. CDR3 length: 16 residues. The CDR3 loop is CASSLSPLHLYNEQFF. The CDR3 bases are TGTGCCAGCAGCTTATCACCCCTCCACCTCTACAATGAGCAGTTCTTC.

Regarding this clonotype: The junction does not match germline at one end; this may be a read error. The genes are TRBV4-2 and TRBJ1-2; D is uncertain. The CDR3 contains 15 residues. Germline-derived CDR1 and CDR2 are LGHNA and YNFKEQ. CDR3 amino acids: CTSSQDLSVNHGYTF. In nucleotides, the CDR3 is TGTACCAGCAGCCAAGATTTAAGTGTTAACCATGGCTACACCTTC.

On this clonotype itself: One junction end does not reproduce the germline sequence, and a read error may be involved. The chain is built from TRBV12-3 or TRBV12-4 and TRBJ2-6; the D gene is possibly TRBD1 (6 bases). The length of the CDR3 is 17 residues. The CDR3 loop reads CASSLRQGSSGANVRTF. CDR3 coding DNA: TGTGCCAGCAGTTTACGCCAGGGGAGCTCTGGGGCCAACGTCCGGACATTC.

Details on this clonotype: At one of its ends the junction is not consistent with the germline gene, which may arise from a read error. The V gene is TRBV5-1, the J gene TRBJ2-5, with 11 nucleotides matching TRBD1. Germline V CDR1 and CDR2: SGHRS, YFSETQ. This CDR3 region has 15 residues. For the CDR3, the DNA is TGCGCCTGCAGCTTCGGGACAGGGGGACAAGAGACCCAGTACTTC. Its translation: CACSFGTGGQETQYF.

This clonotype was seen only a few times. One end of the junction is discordant with germline, which a read error may explain. V gene TRBV10-2 combines with J gene TRBJ2-3, with unresolved D. Germline V gene lookup returns CDR1 WSHSY and CDR2 SAAADI. The CDR3 runs to 11 residues. The CDR3 nucleotides read TGCGCCAGCAGTAGCGCAGATATGCAGTATTTC. Encoded protein: CASSSADMQYF.

As to this clonotype: The germline gene is not matched at one end of the junction; a read error may be the cause. The chain employs TRBV11-2 and TRBJ1-5; D may be TRBD1 (6 bases). The CDR3 is made up of 15 amino acids. The V gene's germline CDR1 is SGHAT and CDR2 FQNNGV. CDR3 bases: TGTGCCAGCAGCCTATCCTATAGGGACAATCAGTCCCAGCATTTT. Protein: CASSLSYRDNQSQHF.

This clonotype was seen a few times. With a much larger clone just one base away, this may be a read error. This chain joins TRBV10-1 and TRBJ2-1, with 8 bases identical to TRBD1. This CDR3 comprises 13 residues. The ends lost 4 bases at V and 8 bases at J; junction bases unmatched: 4. From germline, CDR1 is WNHNN and CDR2 SYGVQD (reference sequence). The CDR3 reads CASSGDRGHEQFF. The CDR3 DNA reads TGCGCCAGCAGTGGTGACAGGGGCCATGAGCAGTTCTTC.

This clonotype was recorded many times. A read error may produce the germline difference seen at one junction end. The chain combines TRBV6-2 or TRBV6-3 with TRBJ2-4; 8 nucleotides line up with TRBD2. The germline V gene encodes CDR1 MNHEY and CDR2 SVGEGT. This CDR3 comprises 10 residues. The CDR3 sequence: CASGRNIQHF. Here the CDR3 DNA reads TGTGCAAGCGGGAGAAACATTCAGCACTTC.